This T cell receptor (beta chain) originates from a study of cytomegalovirus exposure and HLA in healthy donors (dated by TCRdb to about 2017). Regarding the research as a whole: An earlier analysis of 587 of the donors reported approximately 260 Gb of sequence data and approximately 120 million unique TCR beta sequences obtained from about 179 million T cells. About 280 gigabases of sequencing data and 75 million to 85 million unique TCR sequences made up an early release that covered fewer than 650 HLA-typed donors. Of the roughly 400 genotyped donors, about 84% fell in the genetic ancestry cluster associated with self-reported Caucasian donors. The aim of the study was to test whether cataloging public T cell receptors could identify signatures of past pathogen exposure. The study used immunosequencing to profile the T cell repertoires of approximately 650 subjects and linked those repertoires to cytomegalovirus serostatus. A separate validation cohort of about 110 different subjects was used in addition to the 666-subject first cohort. High-throughput TCR immunosequencing, statistical association of individual TCRs with disease status, and machine learning were combined to predict cytomegalovirus infection status. To study patterns of TCR occurrence, a later analysis re-analyzed previously published TCR beta repertoires from hundreds of donors and added high-resolution HLA genotyping. Rather than drawing on any new phenotypic data, the later analysis identified candidate immune exposures from TCR beta sequences and the way those sequences occurred across donors. In an earlier analysis of more than 550 of the donors, high-throughput TCR beta sequencing was used to judge whether each TCR beta V gene segment behaved as functional or pseudogenic. Alongside the repertoire data, information on donor age, sex, ethnicity and CMV serostatus was compiled. In a later genetic analysis, genome-wide SNP genotypes for about three fifths of the roughly 670 donors were used, and that subset was treated as a discovery cohort. Every repertoire in the discovery cohort had been generated on one and the same sequencing platform. HLA typing included class I and class II loci at four-digit resolution. Typing coverage differed by locus: A, B, C, DRB1 and DQB1 were typed in roughly 629-630 donors, DQA1 in 522, DPA1 in 606, and DPB1 in 472. Because of strong linkage in the cohort, four or five DR-DQ haplotypes were treated as single units for association and clustering. Across around 400 genotyped donors of the cohort, an average of roughly 250,000 unique TCR beta nucleotide sequences per donor were sequenced, and roughly 20% of those sequences were non-productive. What the authors observed across the whole study: Three of the identified cytomegalovirus-associated TCR beta chains were confirmed in vitro to be specific for cytomegalovirus antigens. Because some donors lacked HLA typing at each locus, the association tests relied only on the typed subset. A later analysis found that most CMV-associated TCR beta chains appeared HLA-restricted, with HLA associations seemingly driven largely by CMV exposure. Assigning TCR associations to individual alleles was difficult when HLA alleles, especially DR and DQ, strongly co-occurred. In a later analysis, several top co-occurrence clusters were reported to appear linked to parvovirus B19, influenza, CMV and Epstein-Barr virus. In an earlier analysis of fewer than 700 of the donors, most TCR beta V segments appeared in productive rearrangements about 87% or about 30% of the time, broadly matching IMGT annotations. Because the 87-base-pair reads could not distinguish some IMGT-functional V segments, including TRBV6-2 and TRBV6-3, those segments were excluded. Roughly 17 rarely observed V segments, including chromosome 9 orphons, were excluded from the earlier analysis of approximately 500 of the donors because counts were too low. Most TCR sequences were seen in very few donors, while some public TCRs were found in many individuals. A further reported finding was that TCR beta sequences accurately predicted the HLA-A and HLA-B alleles for most subjects in the first cohort. In both the original and validation cohorts, the classifier was reported to diagnose cytomegalovirus status with high specificity and sensitivity. The presence/absence analyses assumed that sequencing depth was roughly uniform across donors, and that assumption may not be true. A cluster of highly shared sequence variants was judged likely to represent a technical artifact of the sequencing pipeline. In a later analysis, HLA-associated TCR beta chains were found to be more clonally expanded and to have lower generation probabilities than equally common non-associated chains. CMV serostatus was the only immune exposure information available for the cohort. A later genetic analysis associated a missense DCLRE1C variant with V-gene and J-gene trimming of TCR beta chains, and an independent cohort replicated the association. Linkage disequilibrium might explain the correlated functional status among segregating V segments, but an unknown experimental factor could not be ruled out. In a later analysis, around 17,000 TCR beta sequences were associated with specific HLA alleles at a false discovery rate of 0.05. A later analysis found that TCR association rates varied across HLA loci, with DRB1 alleles showing the most associated TCRs and HLA-C alleles the fewest. The cohort was sequenced for TCR beta chains only, and without alpha or paired-chain data the features that could be detected were limited. Compared with the roughly 720-donor mean, donors in an Asian-associated ancestry cluster had fewer N-insertions in productive TCRs, according to a later genetic analysis. The authors suggested that the approach could potentially be extended to other disease states and immunological phenotypes. In the study, around 160 TCR beta chains were listed as associated with cytomegalovirus.

The V and J ends are trimmed by 4 bases and 2 bases, leaving 10 bases between them. Inclusive of the bounding cysteine and phenylalanine, the CDR3 is 14 residues long. Left in the record is the CDR3 DNA by itself, 42 bases read in frame from the first base. In total, 500 to 700 healthy bone marrow donors made up the cohort. At the time of sampling, all cohort members were nominally healthy, though unrecorded immune exposures were likely present. The donor tested CMV seropositive and was one of the 289 seropositive cohort members. Every donor gave a peripheral blood sample, and the peripheral blood mononuclear cells from that sample were used for TCR beta sequencing. Genomic DNA extraction from the blood cell samples was performed with the Qiagen DNeasy Blood Extraction Kit. The method behind the library was the immunoSEQ multiplex PCR assay. For the multiplex PCR, a mixture combining 60 forward primers for TCR Vbeta segments and 13 reverse primers for TCR Jbeta segments was used. The CDR3 region of rearranged TCR beta genes was amplified from genomic DNA by a multiplex PCR assay. On the Illumina HiSeq System, the amplified TCR beta libraries were sequenced as 87-base-pair reads. Turning to the authors' computational methods: In a later analysis, tens of millions of unique TCR beta chains were counted across the roughly 700 repertoires, and roughly 9.9 million of these chains were shared by at least two donors. A nearest-neighbor algorithm error-corrected the raw reads and collapsed the reads into unique sequences, merging closely related sequences to remove PCR and sequencing errors. To assign V, D and J gene segments, CDR3 sequences were aligned to IMGT reference sequences. For a sequence to be retained, a match of at least six nucleotides was required to both a V gene segment and a J gene segment. A rearrangement counted as productive if the CDR3 had no stop codons and remained in frame with V and J, and every other rearrangement counted as non-productive. Following IMGT convention, CDR3 was defined as the stretch from the second conserved V-encoded cysteine up to the conserved J-encoded phenylalanine. The earlier analysis of a few hundred of the donors excluded sequences that lacked an unambiguous match to a single V gene segment. In an earlier analysis of 587 of the donors, a V segment was called functional when productive rearrangements were above 56.7%, and segregating when the standard deviation between donors exceeded 5%. To diagnose cytomegalovirus status from the catalog of TCR beta chain sequences, a statistical classification framework was built. In a later analysis, V and J genes were assigned by comparing TCR nucleotide sequences against IMGT/GENE-DB human TR gene sequences. A later analysis assigned CDR3 sequences and most-parsimonious VDJ recombination scenarios with the TCRdist pipeline. In a later analysis, every TCR beta chain was defined by the combination of its CDR3 amino acid sequence and its V-gene family, and reads without a unique V-gene family were dropped. As a way to deal with suspected cross-contamination and a sequencing artifact, a later analysis dropped hundreds of nucleotide sequences that were highly shared and had low generation probability. In a later analysis, a clonal expansion index for each public chain was calculated from normalized within-repertoire ranks of inferred template counts. A later analysis computed generation probabilities with a VDJ recombination model fitted to out-of-frame rearrangements, and checked the results against IGoR. Hypergeometric tests were used in a later analysis to score TCR-TCR, TCR-HLA and TCR-CMV co-occurrence, with a repertoire-size bias correction applied to the TCR pairs. False discovery rates were estimated in a later analysis by permuting HLA or CMV assignments 20 times. In a later analysis, co-occurring TCRs were grouped with DBSCAN, and TCRdist sequence similarity was added when clustering was performed within HLA-allele-positive subsets. For co-occurrence clustering, repertoires with fewer than 30,000 or more than 120,000 public chains were excluded, along with roughly 5 repertoires with anomalous nucleotide sharing. TCRdb stores this immuneACCESS table with in-frame sequences only. Part of the clones is absent; in the studies checked, under half of the shortfall reflects unresolved V genes, and no reason is known for the rest. Clonal size and the V and J genes are those of that table, whereas D and trimming came from the DNA. The sample profile shows over 80,000 clones; around 80% of them were found once. The ten largest clones add up to under 5.5% of the sample.

As regards this clone: Its antigen is still unknown. No much larger clone is present one base from it, and per-base qualities are unavailable.

Material for sequencing was PBMCs. The sequence joins TRBV5-7 to TRBJ1-5, with the D gene too uncertain to name. TRBV5-7 falls under the ORF class, with uncertain function. The TCR comes from a man aged 35 to 55 in good health and CMV-seropositive. Read as DNA, the sequence is TGTGCCAGCAGCAGGTCCGGGGGCAATCAGCCCCAGCATTTT. This codes for CASSRSGGNQPQHF.